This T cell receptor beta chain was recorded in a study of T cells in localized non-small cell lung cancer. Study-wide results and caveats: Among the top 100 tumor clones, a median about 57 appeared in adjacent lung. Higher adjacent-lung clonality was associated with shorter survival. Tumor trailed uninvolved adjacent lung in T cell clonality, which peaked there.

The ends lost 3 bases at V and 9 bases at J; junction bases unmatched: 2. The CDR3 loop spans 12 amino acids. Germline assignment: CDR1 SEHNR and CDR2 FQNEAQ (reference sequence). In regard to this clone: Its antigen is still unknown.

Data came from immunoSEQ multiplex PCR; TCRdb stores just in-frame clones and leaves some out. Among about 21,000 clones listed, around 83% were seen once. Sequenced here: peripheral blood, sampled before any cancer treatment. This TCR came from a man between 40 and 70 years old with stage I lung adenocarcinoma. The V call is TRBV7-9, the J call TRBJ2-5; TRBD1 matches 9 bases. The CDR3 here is CASSFRQGAQYF. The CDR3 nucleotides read TGTGCCAGCAGCTTCCGACAGGGGGCCCAGTACTTC. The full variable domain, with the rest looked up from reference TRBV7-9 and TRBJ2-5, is DTGVSQNPRHKITKRGQNVTFRCDPISEHNRLYWYRQTLGQGPEFLTYFQNEAQLEKSRLLSDRFSAERPKGSFSTLEIQRTEQGDSAMYLCASSFRQGAQYFGPGTRLLVL.